These 21 T cell receptor beta chains originate from one sample sequenced in a study of blood T cell repertoires in COVID-19. Measured with immunoSEQ multiplex PCR; TCRdb has only the in-frame clones, and not every one. The sample records about 310,000 clones, 90% being singletons. The source material was peripheral blood. These TCRs come from a woman between 25 and 40 years old with COVID-19, enrolled during active disease.

The chain combines TRBV12-3 or TRBV12-4 with TRBJ1-1; 7 bases are a match to TRBD1. V was clipped by 6 bases and J by 11 bases; unmatched bases: 9. The CDR3 length is 12 residues. The CDR3 DNA reads as TGTGCCAGCAGCTCGGACAGGCCGGGGGCTTTCTTT. This sequence encodes CASSSDRPGAFF.

The V and J genes are TRBV6-6 and TRBJ2-2; D gene uncertain. This CDR3 contains 14 residues. Germline CDR1 and CDR2: MNHNY and SVGAGI (reference sequence). Trimming cost V 4 bases and J 4 bases, with 10 bases left between them. The CDR3 reads CASSSRHITGELFF. The CDR3 region has the DNA TGTGCCAGCAGTTCCCGACACATCACCGGGGAGCTGTTTTTT.

To note about this clone: Other DNA sequences from this sample encode an identical CDR3 as well. The V gene is TRBV27, the J gene TRBJ2-7, with 8 bases lining up with TRBD2. CDR1 and CDR2 from the germline V gene are MNHEY and SMNVEV (reference sequence). The CDR3 has 14 residues. The V and J ends lost 2 bases and 3 bases, in that order; junction bases with no gene match: 3. The chain's CDR3 is CASSLSGGSYEQYF. The CDR3 DNA reads as TGTGCCAGCAGTTTAAGCGGGGGAAGCTACGAGCAGTACTTC.

The rearrangement joins TRBV30 to TRBJ2-1; TRBD2 aligns across 8 bases. CDR1 and CDR2 (germline): GTSNPN, SVGIG (reference sequence). J lost 9 bases, V lost 2 bases, and 6 bases had no gene match. The CDR3 consists of 13 residues. The CDR3 DNA follows: TGTGCCTGGAGTCGACTAGCGCTCGGTGAGCAGTTCTTC. Protein: CAWSRLALGEQFF.

This chain links TRBV5-1 with TRBJ2-7, with a possible D match to TRBD2 (6 bases). From germline, CDR1 is SGHRS and CDR2 YFSETQ. Deletions cut 2 bases from V and 3 bases from J, with 18 bases between. This CDR3 is built from 16 residues. DNA of the CDR3: TGCGCCAGCAGCTTCGGGGGAGCGGCGCTTGGCTACGAGCAGTACTTC. This translates into CASSFGGAALGYEQYF.

The V gene is TRBV19, the J gene TRBJ1-1; 9 positions match TRBD1. CDR1 and CDR2 (germline): LNHDA, SQIVND (reference sequence). The CDR3 runs to 16 residues. Germline trimming cut 7 bases from V and 4 bases from J; bases unmatched to any gene: 13. CDR3 bases: TGTGCCAGTATGGCTCGATGGGGACAGGGTGTCACTGAAGCTTTCTTT. Translation gives CASMARWGQGVTEAFF.

The J gene is TRBJ1-2, the V gene TRBV2; 7 bases fit TRBD1. This CDR3 spans 12 amino acids. Trimming cost V 5 bases and J 4 bases; bases outside gene matches: 1. Germline lookup yields CDR1 SNHLY and CDR2 FYNNEI. CDR3 bases: TGTGCCAGCAGTCCAGGGGGCTATGGCTACACCTTC. Translation: CASSPGGYGYTF.

This clone showed up just a few times. Distinct nucleotide sequences in the sample also encode this CDR3. The chain has TRBV7-9 and TRBJ1-1; D not resolved. CDR3 length equals 13 residues. The germline gives CDR1 SEHNR, CDR2 FQNEAQ (reference sequence). V gave up 3 bases and J gave up 1 base, with 6 bases separating them. CDR3 in DNA: TGTGCCAGCAGCTTCAGCGGGAACACTGAAGCTTTCTTT. Protein: CASSFSGNTEAFF. Drawing the rest from reference TRBV7-9 and TRBJ1-1, the complete variable domain is DTGVSQNPRHKITKRGQNVTFRCDPISEHNRLYWYRQTLGQGPEFLTYFQNEAQLEKSRLLSDRFSAERPKGSFSTLEIQRTEQGDSAMYLCASSFSGNTEAFFGQGTRLTVV.

The sample holds one count of this clone. The chain's CDR3 is CASSQDGASSDTQYF. CDR3 bases: TGCGCCAGCAGCCAAGATGGGGCCAGCTCCGATACGCAGTATTTT. V and J are TRBV4-1 and TRBJ2-3; possibly TRBD1 for D (5 bases). Trimming took off 0 bases at V and 6 bases at J, with 13 bases between the two ends. The CDR3 spans 15 residues. Looked up from germline, CDR1 is MGHRA and CDR2 is YSYEKL.

The rearrangement links TRBV4-1 to TRBJ2-3; TRBD1 matches 7 bases. J was trimmed by 2 bases and V by 2 bases; bases with no gene match: 4. Germline assignment: CDR1 MGHRA and CDR2 YSYEKL. There are 15 residues in the CDR3. The CDR3 nucleotides read TGCGCCAGCAGCCAACAGACAGGGTACACAGATACGCAGTATTTT. It translates to CASSQQTGYTDTQYF.

The chain recombines TRBV28 with TRBJ1-2, with 9 bases lining up with TRBD1. This CDR3 contains 15 residues. Germline trimming cut 4 bases from V and 7 bases from J; bases unmatched to any gene: 10. Germline V lookup: CDR1 MDHEN, CDR2 SYDVKM. The CDR3 DNA reads TGTGCCAGCAGTTCACCGGGACAGGGAGGCTCTGGCTACACCTTC. Protein sequence: CASSSPGQGGSGYTF.

Comment on this clone: Other DNA sequences from this sample encode an identical CDR3 as well. V is TRBV19 and J is TRBJ2-5; perhaps TRBD2 as D (7 bases). Trimming took 3 bases from V and 5 from J, leaving 13 bases between them. CDR1 is LNHDA, CDR2 SQIVND, per germline (reference sequence). The CDR3 runs to 14 residues. For the CDR3, the DNA is TGTGCCAGTAGTATTAAGGGGGGGTGGGAGACCCAGTACTTC. Translation: CASSIKGGWETQYF.

V usage is TRBV21-1 and J usage is TRBJ1-5; the table's D call, TRBD1, was not checked against the DNA. TRBV21-1 is a documented pseudogene. CDR3 length equals 18 residues. The CDR3 DNA sequence: TGTGCCAGCAGCAAAGGAAGAGACAGGGGCGATAGCAATCAGCCCCAGCATTTT. Protein sequence: CASSKGRDRGDSNQPQHF.

J is TRBJ1-2 and V is TRBV6-5; D unresolved. V shed 0 bases and J shed 8 bases, with 10 bases lying between them. The CDR3 is 13 residues long. Per germline, CDR1 MNHEY and CDR2 SVGAGI. Written as DNA, the CDR3 is TGTGCCAGCAGTTACTCGTTCGACAACGGCTACACCTTC. Translated: CASSYSFDNGYTF.

The chain links TRBV14 to TRBJ2-2; 9 positions agree with TRBD2. V lost 5 bases, J lost 3 bases, and 4 bases stayed unmatched. The CDR3 covers 15 residues. CDR1 and CDR2 from the germline V gene are SGHDN and FVKESK. CDR3 in DNA: TGTGCCAGCAGCGCGACTAGCGGATACACCGGGGAGCTGTTTTTT. This encodes CASSATSGYTGELFF.

V and J are TRBV7-2 and TRBJ2-5; the match to TRBD2 covers 11 bases. Germline lookup yields CDR1 SGHTA and CDR2 FQGNSA. J lost 0 bases, V lost 5 bases, and 5 bases had no gene match. The CDR3 length is 16 residues. The CDR3 reads CASSQRGLADQETQYF. The CDR3 DNA reads TGTGCCAGCAGCCAAAGGGGACTAGCGGACCAAGAGACCCAGTACTTC.

This clone was observed a single time. The gene calls are TRBV5-1 and TRBJ1-1; 9 bases are a match to TRBD1. Germline assignment: CDR1 SGHRS and CDR2 YFSETQ. The CDR3 is 17 amino acids. V was pared by 5 bases and J by 1 base, with 12 bases of the junction left unmatched. The CDR3 reads CASRSQAPGQGNTEAFF. The CDR3 region has the DNA TGCGCCAGCAGGTCGCAAGCCCCGGGACAGGGGAACACTGAAGCTTTCTTT.

This rearrangement joins TRBV7-9 to TRBJ2-1; 13 positions match TRBD2. CDR3 size: 16 residues. Per germline, CDR1 SEHNR and CDR2 FQNEAQ (reference sequence). Losses at the gene ends were 5 bases for V and 10 bases for J; bases not matched to a gene: 11. The CDR3 bases are TGTGCCAGCAGCACCCGACTAGCGGGAGGCCTAGGGGAGCAGTTCTTC. Translating it yields CASSTRLAGGLGEQFF.

This chain links TRBV6-5 with TRBJ2-5, with TRBD2 identical over 7 bases. Germline V gene data show CDR1 as MNHEY and CDR2 as SVGAGI. The trim removed 6 bases at V and 4 bases at J, leaving 11 bases unmatched. The CDR3 runs 15 residues. The CDR3, as DNA: TGTGCCAGCAGGAGTGGGGGAGGGCCGGGAGAGACCCAGTACTTC. As protein: CASRSGGGPGETQYF.

The chain couples TRBV19 to TRBJ2-1; the D is unclear. Trimming took 6 bases from V and 3 from J, leaving 12 bases between them. The germline gives CDR1 LNHDA, CDR2 SQIVND (reference sequence). The CDR3 contains 14 residues. The CDR3 spells CASSPLDIYNEQFF. CDR3 DNA: TGTGCCAGTAGCCCACTCGACATCTACAATGAGCAGTTCTTC. Full variable domain (missing parts from reference TRBV19 and TRBJ2-1): DGGITQSPKYLFRKEGQNVTLSCEQNLNHDAMYWYRQDPGQGLRLIYYSQIVNDFQKGDIAEGYSVSREKKESFPLTVTSAQKNPTAFYLCASSPLDIYNEQFFGPGTRLTVL.

The sample holds one count of this clone. The rearrangement joins TRBV6-9 to TRBJ2-1; TRBD2 matches at 9 bases. Trimming cost V 1 base and J 10 bases; bases outside gene matches: 8. Germline lookup yields CDR1 MNHGY and CDR2 SVAAGI. The CDR3 has 15 amino acids. DNA of the CDR3: TGTGCCAGCAGTTATTTTAGCGGGAGTACGGGGGAGCAGTTCTTC. It encodes CASSYFSGSTGEQFF.